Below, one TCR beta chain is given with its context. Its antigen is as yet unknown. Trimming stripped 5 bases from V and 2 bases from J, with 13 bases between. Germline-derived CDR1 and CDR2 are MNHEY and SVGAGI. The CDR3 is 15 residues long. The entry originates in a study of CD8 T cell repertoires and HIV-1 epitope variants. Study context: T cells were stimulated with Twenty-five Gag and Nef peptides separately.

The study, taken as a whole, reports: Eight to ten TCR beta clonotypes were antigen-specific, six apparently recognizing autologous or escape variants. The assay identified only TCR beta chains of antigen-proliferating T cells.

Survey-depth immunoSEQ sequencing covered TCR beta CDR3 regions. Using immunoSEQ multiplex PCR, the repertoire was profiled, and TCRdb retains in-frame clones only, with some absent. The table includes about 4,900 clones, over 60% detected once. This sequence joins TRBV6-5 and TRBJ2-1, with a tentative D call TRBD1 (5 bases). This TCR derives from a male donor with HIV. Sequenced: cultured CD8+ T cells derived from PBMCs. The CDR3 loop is CASSPDRTPYNEQFF. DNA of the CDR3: TGTGCCAGCAGTCCAGACAGAACTCCCTACAATGAGCAGTTCTTC.